The rows below give T cell receptor beta chains drawn from one sample of a study of technical replicates of blood from a handful of donors. Profiling relied on immunoSEQ multiplex PCR, and the TCRdb table lists in-frame clones only, not all of them. The data contain 55,000 to 85,000 clones, under 98% of them seen just once; the ten biggest clones take up 0.2% to 0.3%. The sequenced sample was T cells isolated from PBMCs. These receptors originate from a human donor in good health. The CDR3 runs from the conserved cysteine through the conserved F or W. D genes are given only for firm matches.

>TRBJ2-3|TRBV5-1|-
CASSLVRPGDTQYF
TGCGCCAGCAGCCTTGTTCGTCCGGGAGATACGCAGTATTTT
>TRBJ1-1|TRBV2|-
CASIMYTEAFF
TGTGCCAGCATTATGTACACTGAAGCTTTCTTT
>TRBJ2-7|TRBV5-1|TRBD2
CASSFRLAGGTYEQYF
TGCGCCAGCAGCTTCCGACTAGCGGGAGGGACTTACGAGCAGTACTTC
>TRBJ2-1|TRBV5-1|-
CASSLGGNEQFF
TGCGCCAGCAGCTTGGGAGGCAATGAGCAGTTCTTC
>TRBJ2-7|TRBV28|-
CASSFITYEQYF
TGTGCCAGCAGTTTTATAACCTACGAGCAGTACTTC
>TRBJ1-1|TRBV27|-
CASSLNSQGPNTEAFF
TGTGCCAGCAGTTTAAACTCACAGGGACCCAACACTGAAGCTTTCTTT
>TRBJ1-1|TRBV6-5|-
CASSYSSGEINTEAFF
TGTGCCAGCAGTTACTCGAGTGGGGAGATTAACACTGAAGCTTTCTTT
>TRBJ2-7|TRBV5-6|-
CASSSDLPYEQYF
TGTGCCAGCAGCTCTGACTTGCCCTACGAGCAGTACTTC
>TRBJ2-3|TRBV7-3|-
CASSFKTTDTQYF
TGTGCCAGCAGCTTTAAGACAACAGATACGCAGTATTTT
>TRBJ2-4|TRBV2|-
CASRGWEDIQYF
TGTGCCAGCAGGGGTTGGGAGGACATTCAGTACTTC
>TRBJ2-7|TRBV5-4|TRBD1
CASSYRTGGYEQYF
TGTGCCAGCAGTTATAGGACAGGGGGTTACGAGCAGTACTTC
>TRBJ2-2|TRBV13|-
CASRRYTGELFF
TGTGCCAGCAGGCGGTACACCGGGGAGCTGTTTTTT
>TRBJ2-1|TRBV2|TRBD2
CARRLAGSSYNEQFF
TGTGCCAGACGACTAGCGGGAAGCTCCTACAATGAGCAGTTCTTC
>TRBJ2-2|TRBV13|TRBD1
CASSLAGTVEIGELFF
TGTGCCAGCAGCTTAGCTGGGACAGTAGAAATCGGGGAGCTGTTTTTT
>TRBJ2-5|TRBV6-6|TRBD1
CASSDRAPETQYF
TGTGCCAGCAGTGACAGGGCCCCAGAGACCCAGTACTTC
>TRBJ2-7|TRBV15|-
CATSRDSQSRREQYF
TGTGCCACCAGCAGAGATTCACAGTCCCGCCGGGAGCAGTACTTC
>TRBJ2-7|TRBV27|-
CASQGASYEQYF
TGTGCCAGTCAAGGGGCTTCCTACGAGCAGTACTTC
>TRBJ2-3|TRBV27|TRBD1
CASSFSPGQLTRADTQYF
TGTGCCAGCAGTTTTTCGCCGGGACAGTTAACAAGAGCAGATACGCAGTATTTT
>TRBJ1-2|TRBV4-1|-
CASSPEATGNYGYTF
TGCGCCAGCAGCCCCGAAGCTACAGGGAACTATGGCTACACCTTC
>TRBJ2-7|TRBV5-4|TRBD1
CASSRYRDSSLYEQYF
TGTGCCAGCAGCCGATATCGGGACAGCAGCCTCTACGAGCAGTACTTC
>TRBJ2-2|TRBV6-6|-
CASSYVVRGGELFF
TGTGCCAGCAGTTACGTCGTTAGGGGTGGGGAGCTGTTTTTT
>TRBJ2-1|TRBV28|-
CASTLTGFNNEQFF
TGTGCCAGCACCCTTACCGGGTTTAACAATGAGCAGTTCTTC
>TRBJ1-5|TRBV10-2|-
CASSRNRDNQPQHF
TGCGCCAGCAGCCGAAACAGGGACAATCAGCCCCAGCATTTT